Each of the 27 T cell receptor beta chains below was sequenced from the same sample in a study of shared clonotypes between healthy human individuals. Here immunoSEQ multiplex PCR was the method, and the copy in TCRdb shows in-frame clones only, minus some. Among about 1.1 million clones listed, around 77% were seen once. Sample: memory CD4+ T cells from PBMCs. Subset in this sample: CD45RA-negative fraction. The source of these receptors is a man between 18 and 29 years old in good health. Some clones in this sample may be carry-over from other donors' samples.

Details on this clone: A much larger clone differs from this one at a single base, so this may be a read error. The V and J genes are TRBV9 and TRBJ1-4, with D unclear. The V end was cut by 4 bases, the J end by 4 bases, with 14 bases between. The CDR3 length is 15 residues. The germline gives CDR1 SGDLS, CDR2 YYNGEE. CDR3 loop: CASSPRSAINEKLFF. CDR3 DNA: TGTGCCAGCAGCCCACGATCTGCAATTAATGAAAAACTGTTTTTT. Combining the CDR3 with reference TRBV9 and TRBJ1-4 gives the whole variable domain DSGVTQTPKHLITATGQRVTLRCSPRSGDLSVYWYQQSLDQGLQFLIQYYNGEERAKGNILERFSAQQFPDLHSELNLSSLELGDSALYFCASSPRSAINEKLFFGSGTQLSVL.

This clone has just a few counts. The chain recombines TRBV28 with TRBJ1-4; the D gene is possibly TRBD1 (5 bases). Germline V CDR1 and CDR2: MDHEN, SYDVKM. The CDR3 has 16 residues. With 4 bases removed from V and 8 bases from J, the gap between germline ends came to 20 bases. CDR3 sequence reads: CASSSLPRQGSEKLFF. The CDR3, as DNA: TGTGCCAGCAGTTCTCTCCCCCGGCAGGGAAGCGAAAAACTGTTTTTT.

Note on this clone: The sample contains more than one DNA sequence encoding this CDR3. The V gene is TRBV27, the J gene TRBJ2-7; 10 bases fit TRBD2. The CDR3 is made up of 14 amino acids. V shed 4 bases and J 2 bases; nucleotides not matched to a gene: 2. Germline V gives CDR1 MNHEY, CDR2 SMNVEV (reference sequence). CDR3 DNA sequence: TGTGCCAGCAGTTACGGGACTAGCGCCTACGAGCAGTACTTC. Its translation is CASSYGTSAYEQYF.

The chain links TRBV5-1 to TRBJ1-1, with no clear D. The V end lost 0 bases, the J end lost 3 bases, and 9 bases lay between the germline ends. There are 14 residues in the CDR3. CDR1 is SGHRS, CDR2 YFSETQ, per germline. The CDR3 DNA reads as TGCGCCAGCAGCTTGGGGACTTACTACACTGAAGCTTTCTTT. It yields the protein CASSLGTYYTEAFF.

The V gene is TRBV28, the J gene TRBJ1-2; the match to TRBD1 covers 7 bases. This CDR3 spans 14 amino acids. The germline V gene has CDR1 MDHEN and CDR2 SYDVKM. V lost 2 bases to trimming and J lost 4 bases; unmatched junction nucleotides: 4. CDR3 sequence (DNA): TGTGCCAGCAGTTTACTCAGGGGGGGCTATGGCTACACCTTC. It is translated as CASSLLRGGYGYTF.

In its sample, this clone was seen many times. The same CDR3 also results from other DNA sequences found in this sample. The J gene is TRBJ1-1, the V gene TRBV18; D uncertain. CDR3 size: 14 residues. The V end lost 6 bases, the J end lost 1 base, and 12 bases lay between the germline ends. Germline CDR1 is KGHSH and CDR2 is LQKENI. CDR3 protein: CASSPLDGNTEAFF. Here the CDR3 DNA reads TGTGCCAGCTCCCCTCTGGACGGGAACACTGAAGCTTTCTTT.

The chain carries TRBV2 and TRBJ2-5; possible D gene TRBD1, 5 bases. The V gene lost 4 bases and the J gene lost 4 bases, with 10 bases spanning the gap. Per the germline V gene, CDR1 is SNHLY and CDR2 is FYNNEI. The CDR3 has 13 residues. The CDR3 region has the DNA TGTGCCAGCAGTGTCCAAGGGGTAGAGACCCAGTACTTC. Its protein product is CASSVQGVETQYF.

Points on this clone: The same CDR3 is also encoded by other DNA sequences in this sample. The chain has TRBV19 and TRBJ2-7; D possibly matches TRBD1 or TRBD2 (5 bases each). Looked up from germline, CDR1 is LNHDA and CDR2 is SQIVND (reference sequence). V dropped 8 bases and J dropped 7 bases, with 12 bases sitting between them. This CDR3 region has 11 residues. DNA for the CDR3: TGTGCCAGTTCGGGGCACTCAGAGCAGTACTTC. Translated: CASSGHSEQYF.

The sample holds one count of this clone. This chain joins TRBV28 and TRBJ1-1, with TRBD1 matching over 7 bases. CDR3 length equals 16 residues. Germline V gives CDR1 MDHEN, CDR2 SYDVKM. V was pared by 5 bases and J by 0 bases, with 9 bases of the junction left unmatched. DNA of the CDR3: TGTGCCAGCAGTGAGAACAGGGGAGGGATGAACACTGAAGCTTTCTTT. It is translated as CASSENRGGMNTEAFF.

This chain connects TRBV7-2 to TRBJ2-5; D is uncertain. V lost 4 bases and J 5 bases, leaving 11 bases between the germline ends. The CDR3 totals 13 residues. Germline CDR1 is SGHTA and CDR2 is FQGNSA. The CDR3 DNA reads as TGTGCCAGCAGCTATGACGGACCGGAGACCCAGTACTTC. This codes for CASSYDGPETQYF.

The V call is TRBV9, the J call TRBJ1-5; 8 positions agree with TRBD1. Unmatched junction bases numbered 8, after V lost 3 bases and J lost 3 bases. Germline-derived CDR1 and CDR2 are SGDLS and YYNGEE. This CDR3 comprises 16 residues. CDR3 residues: CASSDRDRTNNQPQHF. The DNA for the CDR3 is TGTGCCAGCAGCGATCGGGACAGGACAAACAATCAGCCCCAGCATTTT.

The chain carries TRBV6-5 and TRBJ2-5; TRBD2 matches 7 bases. V was pared by 4 bases and J by 3 bases, with 11 bases of the junction left unmatched. CDR3 size: 16 residues. CDR1 and CDR2 from the germline V gene are MNHEY and SVGAGI. The CDR3, as DNA: TGTGCCAGCAGTTCCCTAGCTGGGGGGGTAGAAGAGACCCAGTACTTC. Amino acid sequence: CASSSLAGGVEETQYF.

V is TRBV4-2 and J is TRBJ1-4, with TRBD1 as a possible D gene (6 bases). V lost 4 bases to trimming and J lost 3 bases, with 15 bases between them. The CDR3 length is 16 residues. Germline CDR1 LGHNA, CDR2 YNFKEQ. As DNA, the CDR3 is TGTGCCAGCAGCCCTAGAACAGGGTGGGCTAATGAAAAACTGTTTTTT. Translated, it gives CASSPRTGWANEKLFF.

This clone was seen a few times. The chain links TRBV5-1 to TRBJ2-2; D is undetermined. Between the trimmed V and J ends, which lost 6 bases and 3 bases, there was a span of 12 bases. The CDR3 contains 14 residues. Per the germline V gene, CDR1 is SGHRS and CDR2 is YFSETQ. In nucleotides, the CDR3 is TGCGCCAGCAAAAGGGCATCGGACACCGGGGAGCTGTTTTTT. It translates to CASKRASDTGELFF.

The chain joins TRBV7-9 to TRBJ2-2; D is unresolved. V was clipped by 3 bases and J by 6 bases, with 8 bases between them. The CDR3 is made up of 13 amino acids. Germline values: CDR1 SEHNR, CDR2 FQNEAQ (reference sequence). This chain's CDR3 is CASSFDRAGELFF. The CDR3 region has the DNA TGTGCCAGCAGCTTCGATAGGGCCGGGGAGCTGTTTTTT.

This clone was found once. V and J are TRBV15 and TRBJ2-7, with 13 nucleotides matching TRBD2. The CDR3 runs 16 residues. The ends lost 2 bases at V and 3 bases at J; junction bases unmatched: 4. Germline lookup yields CDR1 LNHNV and CDR2 YYDKDF (reference sequence). The CDR3 nucleotides are TGTGCCACCAGCAGACTCCGGACTAGCGGGAGCTACGAGCAGTACTTC. Protein product: CATSRLRTSGSYEQYF.

Here the CDR3 DNA reads TGTGCCAGCAGCTTAGACCGCGATCCCACAGATACGCAGTATTTT. The encoded protein is CASSLDRDPTDTQYF. The chain employs TRBV11-1 and TRBJ2-3; D call uncertain. The germline V and J ends were trimmed by 1 base and 2 bases, with 10 bases remaining between them. The germline V gene has CDR1 SGHAT and CDR2 FQDESV (reference sequence). CDR3 length: 15 amino acids. Drawing the rest from reference TRBV11-1 and TRBJ2-3, the complete variable domain is EAEVAQSPRYKITEKSQAVAFWCDPISGHATLYWYRQILGQGPELLVQFQDESVVDDSQLPKDRFSAERLKGVDSTLKIQPAELGDSAMYLCASSLDRDPTDTQYFGPGTRLTVL.

This clone was seen only once. This chain uses TRBV5-4 with TRBJ2-6, with D unclear. The ends were cut back, 2 bases at V and 0 bases at J, with 3 bases in the middle. The CDR3 is 14 residues long. CDR1 and CDR2 (germline): SGHNT, YYREEE (reference sequence). CDR3 amino acids: CASSFSSGANVLTF. Here the CDR3 DNA reads TGTGCCAGCAGCTTCAGCTCTGGGGCCAACGTCCTGACTTTC.

The chain employs TRBV5-4 and TRBJ1-4; D unresolved. Between the trimmed V and J ends, which lost 0 bases and 8 bases, there was a span of 2 bases. CDR1 is SGHNT, CDR2 YYREEE, per germline (reference sequence). This CDR3 contains 11 residues. DNA of the CDR3: TGTGCCAGCAGCTTGGGGGAAAAACTGTTTTTT. The encoded protein is CASSLGEKLFF. Together with reference TRBV5-4 and TRBJ1-4, the CDR3 gives the full variable domain: ETGVTQSPTHLIKTRGQQVTLRCSSQSGHNTVSWYQQALGQGPQFIFQYYREEENGRGNFPPRFSGLQFPNYSSELNVNALELDDSALYLCASSLGEKLFFGSGTQLSVL.

The chain has TRBV30 and TRBJ1-1; 8 bases line up with TRBD1. This CDR3 is 17 amino acids long. V trimming: 3 bases; J trimming: 4 bases; junction bases outside the gene matches: 16. CDR1 and CDR2 (germline): GTSNPN, SVGIG (reference sequence). DNA for the CDR3: TGTGCCTGGAGGGCAGGACAGGGATTACGGTCTCGCACTGAAGCTTTCTTT. Its translation is CAWRAGQGLRSRTEAFF. Drawing the rest from reference TRBV30 and TRBJ1-1, the complete variable domain is SQTIHQWPATLVQPVGSPLSLECTVEGTSNPNLYWYRQAAGRGLQLLFYSVGIGQISSEVPQNLSASRPQDRQFILSSKKLLLSDSGFYLCAWRAGQGLRSRTEAFFGQGTRLTVV.

This chain uses TRBV28 with TRBJ2-7, with a possible D match to TRBD1 (6 bases). Between the trimmed V and J ends, which lost 5 bases and 3 bases, there was a span of 29 bases. This CDR3 comprises 19 residues. Germline V CDR1 and CDR2: MDHEN, SYDVKM. The DNA for the CDR3 is TGTGCCAGCAGTCCCCGTCATGCTCGACAGGCCTCAAATAACTACGAGCAGTACTTC. This codes for CASSPRHARQASNNYEQYF.

The chain recombines TRBV4-2 with TRBJ2-1, with D uncertain. The CDR3 has 14 residues. The germline V gene encodes CDR1 LGHNA and CDR2 YNFKEQ. Deletions cut 1 base from V and 3 bases from J, with 7 bases between. The CDR3: CASSQGVSYNEQFF. Written as DNA, the CDR3 is TGTGCCAGCAGCCAAGGGGTTAGCTACAATGAGCAGTTCTTC.

The V call is TRBV9, the J call TRBJ2-3; either TRBD1 or TRBD2 may supply D (5 bases each). Per the germline V gene, CDR1 is SGDLS and CDR2 is YYNGEE. This CDR3 region has 15 residues. V lost 4 bases and J lost 3, with 15 bases in between. The CDR3 bases are TGTGCCAGCAGCAAACCCGGGGCCGCGACAGATACGCAGTATTTT. Protein product: CASSKPGAATDTQYF.

The chain joins TRBV28 to TRBJ2-7; 9 nucleotides align to TRBD2. The germline V gene has CDR1 MDHEN and CDR2 SYDVKM. With V trimmed by 7 bases and J by 4 bases, 5 bases remained unmatched. This CDR3 region has 13 residues. This chain's CDR3 is CASNRGGGYEQYF. Written as DNA, the CDR3 is TGTGCCAGCAACCGCGGGGGGGGGTACGAGCAGTACTTC.

The sample holds one count of this clone. The chain links TRBV28 to TRBJ2-1; tentatively, D is TRBD2 (7 bases). V lost 1 base and J lost 1, with 14 bases in between. The CDR3 is 17 amino acids. Germline loops: CDR1 MDHEN, CDR2 SYDVKM. The CDR3 DNA reads TGTGCCAGCAGTTTATTCGCGGGGGCAATTTCCTACAATGAGCAGTTCTTC. Protein sequence: CASSLFAGAISYNEQFF.

On this clone: The sample contains more than one DNA sequence encoding this CDR3. The J gene is TRBJ2-3, the V gene TRBV6-5; TRBD2 matches at 8 bases. Germline lookup yields CDR1 MNHEY and CDR2 SVGAGI. V was clipped by 4 bases and J by 6 bases; unmatched bases: 6. The CDR3 spans 14 residues. The CDR3 sequence is CASSSRRGADTQYF. DNA for the CDR3: TGTGCCAGCAGTTCTCGGCGGGGGGCGGATACGCAGTATTTT.

The chain combines TRBV5-6 with TRBJ1-1, with 8 bases aligning to TRBD1. Germline CDR1 SGHDT, CDR2 YYEEEE. The CDR3 has 14 residues. Unmatched junction bases numbered 5, after V lost 3 bases and J lost 4 bases. CDR3 protein: CASSSTGAGTEAFF. CDR3 DNA sequence: TGTGCCAGCAGCTCGACAGGGGCTGGCACTGAAGCTTTCTTT. Using reference TRBV5-6 and TRBJ1-1 for the parts outside the CDR3, the full variable domain is DAGVTQSPTHLIKTRGQQVTLRCSPKSGHDTVSWYQQALGQGPQFIFQYYEEEERQRGNFPDRFSGHQFPNYSSELNVNALLLGDSALYLCASSSTGAGTEAFFGQGTRLTVV.